The sequence of this TCR beta chain was determined in a study of shared T cell receptors in the human thymus. Data came from immunoSEQ multiplex PCR; TCRdb stores just in-frame clones and leaves some out. The sample shows roughly 660,000 clones, around 87% of them seen only once. V lost 1 base and J 2 bases, leaving 14 bases between the germline ends. CDR3 length: 16 amino acids. Germline CDR1 and CDR2: MGHRA and YSYEKL. The same specimen was also included in a second study, on human thymus T cells. That source reports: Healthy Finnish infants having corrective surgery for congenital heart defects served as donors. The thymus tissue came from resections taken during corrective heart surgery. Apparent bias marked the V and J gene usage of thymic and blood repertoires.

The sample taken for sequencing was thymocytes. The rearrangement links TRBV4-1 to TRBJ1-2; a possible D gene is TRBD1 (6 bases). The sequence was obtained from a boy in the first two years of life with a congenital heart defect. As DNA, the CDR3 is TGCGCCAGCAGCCAAGCGGGAAACAGGGTGAACTATGGCTACACCTTC. It specifies CASSQAGNRVNYGYTF.